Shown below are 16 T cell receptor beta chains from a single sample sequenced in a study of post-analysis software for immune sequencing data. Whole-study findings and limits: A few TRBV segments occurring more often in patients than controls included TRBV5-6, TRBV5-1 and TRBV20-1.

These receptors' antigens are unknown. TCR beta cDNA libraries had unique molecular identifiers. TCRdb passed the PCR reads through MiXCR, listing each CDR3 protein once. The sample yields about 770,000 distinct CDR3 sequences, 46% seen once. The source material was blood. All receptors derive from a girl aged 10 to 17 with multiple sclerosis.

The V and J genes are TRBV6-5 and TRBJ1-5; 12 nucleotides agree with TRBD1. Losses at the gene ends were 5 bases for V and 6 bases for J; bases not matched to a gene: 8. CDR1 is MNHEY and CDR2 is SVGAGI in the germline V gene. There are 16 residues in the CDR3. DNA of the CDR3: TGTGCCAGCAGTACCAACCGGGACAGGGGGCTTCAGCCCCAGCATTTT. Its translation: CASSTNRDRGLQPQHF.

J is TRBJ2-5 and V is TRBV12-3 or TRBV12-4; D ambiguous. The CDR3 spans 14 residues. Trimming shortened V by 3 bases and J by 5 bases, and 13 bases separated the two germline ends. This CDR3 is CASSLAARPETQYF. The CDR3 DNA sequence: TGTGCCAGCAGTTTGGCGGCCCGACCGGAGACCCAGTACTTC.

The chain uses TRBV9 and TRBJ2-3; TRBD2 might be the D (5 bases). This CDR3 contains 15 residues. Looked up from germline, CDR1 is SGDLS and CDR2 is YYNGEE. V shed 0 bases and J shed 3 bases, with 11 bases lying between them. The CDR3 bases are TGTGCCAGCAGCGTAGAAGGTCAGCGGACAGATACGCAGTATTTT. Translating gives CASSVEGQRTDTQYF.

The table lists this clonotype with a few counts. CDR3 region: CASSWGWETQYF. CDR3 bases: TGTGCCAGCAGCTGGGGTTGGGAGACCCAGTACTTC. The chain recombines TRBV28 with TRBJ2-5, with D unclear. CDR1 and CDR2 from the germline V gene are MDHEN and SYDVKM. This CDR3 spans 12 amino acids. The ends were cut back, 6 bases at V and 5 bases at J, with 10 bases in the middle. Combining the CDR3 with reference TRBV28 and TRBJ2-5 gives the whole variable domain DVKVTQSSRYLVKRTGEKVFLECVQDMDHENMFWYRQDPGLGLRLIYFSYDVKMKEKGDIPEGYSVSREKKERFSLILESASTNQTSMYLCASSWGWETQYFGPGTRLLVL.

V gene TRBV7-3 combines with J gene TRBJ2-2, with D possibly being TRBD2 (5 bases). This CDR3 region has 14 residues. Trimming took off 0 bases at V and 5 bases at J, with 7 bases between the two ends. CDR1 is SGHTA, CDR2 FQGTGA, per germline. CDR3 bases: TGTGCCAGCAGCTTAACGTCGGGGACCGGGGAGCTGTTTTTT. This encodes CASSLTSGTGELFF.

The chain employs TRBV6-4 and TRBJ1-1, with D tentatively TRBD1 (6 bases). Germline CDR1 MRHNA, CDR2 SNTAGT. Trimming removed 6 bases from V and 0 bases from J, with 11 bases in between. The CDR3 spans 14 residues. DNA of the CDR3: TGTGCCAGCAGAGTGACAGGAATGAACACTGAAGCTTTCTTT. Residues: CASRVTGMNTEAFF.

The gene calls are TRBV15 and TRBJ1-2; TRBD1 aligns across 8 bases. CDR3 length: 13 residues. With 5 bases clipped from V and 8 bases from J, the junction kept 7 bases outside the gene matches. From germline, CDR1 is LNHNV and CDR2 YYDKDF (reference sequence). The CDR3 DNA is TGTGCCACCAGCCCTGACAGGGGACGGGGCTACACCTTC. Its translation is CATSPDRGRGYTF.

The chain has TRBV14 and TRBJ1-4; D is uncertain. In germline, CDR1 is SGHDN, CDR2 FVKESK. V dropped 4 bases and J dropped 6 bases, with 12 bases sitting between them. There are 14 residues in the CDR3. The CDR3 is CASSLGESDEKLFF. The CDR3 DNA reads TGTGCCAGCAGCCTCGGCGAGTCGGATGAAAAACTGTTTTTT.

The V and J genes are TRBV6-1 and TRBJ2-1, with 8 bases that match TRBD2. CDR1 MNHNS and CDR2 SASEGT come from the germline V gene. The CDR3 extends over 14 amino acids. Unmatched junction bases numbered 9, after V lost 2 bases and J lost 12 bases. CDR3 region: CASSELLAANRQFF. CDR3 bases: TGTGCCAGCAGTGAATTACTAGCGGCCAATCGGCAGTTCTTC.

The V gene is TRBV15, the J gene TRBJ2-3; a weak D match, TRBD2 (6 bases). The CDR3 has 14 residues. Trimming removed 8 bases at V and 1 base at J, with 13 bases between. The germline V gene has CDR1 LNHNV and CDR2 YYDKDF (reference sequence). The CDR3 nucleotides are TGTGCCACCCAGTCGGGGGTCCGCACAGATACGCAGTATTTT. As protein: CATQSGVRTDTQYF.

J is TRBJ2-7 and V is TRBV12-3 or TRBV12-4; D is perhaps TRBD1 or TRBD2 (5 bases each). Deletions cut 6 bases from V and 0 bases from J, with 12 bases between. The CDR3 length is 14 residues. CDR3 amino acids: CASSRLGTSYEQYF. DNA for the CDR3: TGTGCCAGCAGCCGCCTAGGGACCTCCTACGAGCAGTACTTC.

CDR3 sequence (DNA): TGTGCCAGCAGCTTAATCAGCGGGAGCGCAGATACGCAGTATTTT. Its translation: CASSLISGSADTQYF. V usage is TRBV7-2 and J usage is TRBJ2-3; 8 bases align to TRBD2. Germline assignment: CDR1 SGHTA and CDR2 FQGNSA. The CDR3 has 15 residues. The ends lost 2 bases at V and 4 bases at J; junction bases unmatched: 5.

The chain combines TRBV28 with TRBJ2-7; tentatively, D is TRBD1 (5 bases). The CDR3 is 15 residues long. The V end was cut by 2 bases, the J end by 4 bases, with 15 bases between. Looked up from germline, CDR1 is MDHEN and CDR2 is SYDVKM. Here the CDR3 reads CASSLPQGMGYEQYF. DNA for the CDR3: TGTGCCAGCAGTTTACCCCAGGGTATGGGATACGAGCAGTACTTC.

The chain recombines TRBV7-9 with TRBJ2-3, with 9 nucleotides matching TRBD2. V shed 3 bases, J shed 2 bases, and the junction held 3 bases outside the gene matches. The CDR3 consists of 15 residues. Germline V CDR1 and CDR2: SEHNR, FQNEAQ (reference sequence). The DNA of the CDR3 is TGTGCCAGCAGCTTTAGCGGGAGTGACACAGATACGCAGTATTTT. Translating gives CASSFSGSDTDTQYF.

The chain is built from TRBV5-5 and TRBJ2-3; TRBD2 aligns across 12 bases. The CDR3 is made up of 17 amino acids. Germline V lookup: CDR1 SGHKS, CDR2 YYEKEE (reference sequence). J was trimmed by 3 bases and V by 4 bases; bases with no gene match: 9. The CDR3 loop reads CASSLGTSGPRTDTQYF. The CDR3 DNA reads TGTGCCAGCAGCCTTGGGACTAGCGGGCCAAGAACAGATACGCAGTATTTT.

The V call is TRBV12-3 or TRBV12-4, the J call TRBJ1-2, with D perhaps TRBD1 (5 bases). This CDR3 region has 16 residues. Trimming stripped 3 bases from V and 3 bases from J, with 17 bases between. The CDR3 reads CASSLGQGGLHYGYTF. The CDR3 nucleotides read TGTGCCAGCAGTTTGGGGCAGGGAGGGCTTCACTATGGCTACACCTTC.